This T cell receptor beta chain was sequenced during a study of shared clonotypes between healthy human individuals (dated by TCRdb to about 2020). For the wider study: A couple of women and a few men aged 18 to 49 years were included in the cohort. For each donor, CD4 naive and CD4 memory were each given three plates, CD8 naive was given two plates, and CD8 memory was given one plate. To estimate repertoire size and how much clonotypes are shared between individuals, the study performed deep sequencing of blood TCR repertoires from a few healthy adults. To increase sequencing depth and limit assay-specific biases, TCR repertoire library preparation and sequencing were carried out by different laboratories using diverse techniques. Between about 0.85 and 9.5 billion PBMCs per donor were obtained by leukapheresis.

Measured from the cysteine to the phenylalanine, the CDR3 is 14 residues long. This entry keeps only the CDR3 DNA: 42 bases, framed from base 1. Based on the germline V gene (reference sequence), the CDR1 and CDR2 sequences are SGHKS and YYEKEE. The germline ends are 9 bases apart after V is trimmed by 0 bases and J by 5 bases. TCR CDR3 regions were amplified from genomic DNA by multiplex PCR using the deep immunoSEQ assay. For each cell subset, the extracted genomic DNA was distributed evenly across all wells of several immunoSEQ 96-well plates, and each plate served as one replicate. For sorted subsets, each replicate PCR was loaded with around 220 ng genomic DNA, equivalent to 32,000 or so T cell genomes. Purified libraries were measured with a Qubit 3.0 fluorometer, size-checked on a Bioanalyzer 2100, and measured again with the KAPA Library Quantification kit. Each immunoSEQ 96-well plate was sequenced on its own single-read 150-cycle Illumina NextSeq 550 flow cell. In the original analysis: Because the immunoSEQ output included only junctional sequences and no quality scores, the filtering could not be the same as the filtering used for full-length reads. To assign V/J genes and CDR3, sequences were annotated against IMGT germline references using PyIR, a Python wrapper for IgBLAST v1.9. Any read was removed if the V/J assignment was weak (E-value above 1e-6), the CDR3 was missing, or the read contained stop codons, out-of-frame junctions, or ambiguous translated residues. V3J clonotypes were defined as sequences sharing an identical inferred V gene, J gene, and CDR3 amino acid sequence. Percentage overlap between repertoires was calculated by dividing the number of shared unique clonotypes by the size of the smaller repertoire. Repertoire richness was assessed with RTK rarefaction, the Chao1 estimator, and Recon v2.1 estimates of unobserved clonotypes. Generation probabilities were computed with OLGA for all TCRbeta clonotypes obtained by the gDNA method from a few donors. TCRdb's version of the immuneACCESS table is confined to in-frame rearrangements and falls short of the full clone set. An unresolved V gene accounts for under half of the shortfall where checked; the remainder is of unknown origin. The V and J calls and clone size are taken from that table; D and trimming were inferred from the DNA. Present in this sample are a few million clones, more than 80% of which were seen just once. The ten largest clonotypes hold about 0.41% of the sample.

Findings and caveats that apply to the study as a whole: The small number of donors limited the genetic and exposure-history diversity represented. Rarefaction of sorted-subset datasets indicated incomplete sequencing despite the large sequencing depth. Higher generation probabilities were observed for clonotypes shared by all four sorted-subset donors than for non-shared clonotypes. Sharing across a few donors was observed for about 5% of naive CD4, less than 4% of naive CD8, about 2.5% of memory CD4, and over 0.3% of memory CD8 clonotypes. Only blood was sampled, and tissue TCR repertoires likely differ from those in blood. Naive subsets generally had larger estimated clonotype richness than memory subsets. Based on pairwise subsampling, the degree of clonotype sharing among donors was expected to be affected by sequencing depth.

This clone was detected once. No antigen is known for it. No much larger clone is present one base from it, and per-base qualities are unavailable. Healthy HIV-negative adults with no recently reported acute infections or vaccinations were included as donors. Only Caucasian adults living in Nashville, Tennessee, USA were represented among the donors. CD4+ T cells were enriched by magnetic negative selection, after which naive cells were positively selected on CD45RA and the negative fraction was taken as the memory subset. Blood was obtained by leukapheresis, after which PBMCs were separated by Ficoll-Histopaque density gradient centrifugation and cryopreserved in liquid nitrogen vapor phase. Analytical flow cytometry was used to check the purity and quantity of each magnetically sorted T cell population. Each sorted fraction had its genomic DNA isolated and then quantified by UV absorbance on a Nanodrop 2000c.

This chain joins TRBV5-5 to TRBJ2-1, with the D gene call left open. Sequencing input: naive CD4+ T cells from PBMCs. The cell subset or site tag for this specimen amounts to: CD45RA+ positively selected. This receptor was identified in a man younger than 35 in good health. Some clones in this sample may be carry-over from other donors' samples. The CDR3 region has the sequence CASSLAALDNEQFF. The nucleotide sequence reads TGTGCCAGCAGCTTGGCCGCTCTAGACAATGAGCAGTTCTTC.